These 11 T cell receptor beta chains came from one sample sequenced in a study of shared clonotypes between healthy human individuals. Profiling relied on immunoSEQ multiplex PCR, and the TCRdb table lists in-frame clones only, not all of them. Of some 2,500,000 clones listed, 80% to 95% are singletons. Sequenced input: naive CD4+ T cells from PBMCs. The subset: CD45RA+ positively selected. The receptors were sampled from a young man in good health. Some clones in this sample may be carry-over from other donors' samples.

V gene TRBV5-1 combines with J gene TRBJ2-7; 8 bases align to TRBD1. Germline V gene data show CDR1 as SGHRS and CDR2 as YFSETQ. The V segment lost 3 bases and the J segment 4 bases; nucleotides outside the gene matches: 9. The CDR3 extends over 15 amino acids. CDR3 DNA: TGCGCCAGCAGCTCAAGGGACAGGCCGTTTTACGAGCAGTACTTC. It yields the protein CASSSRDRPFYEQYF. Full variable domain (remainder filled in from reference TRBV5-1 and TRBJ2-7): KAGVTQTPRYLIKTRGQQVTLSCSPISGHRSVSWYQQTPGQGLQFLFEYFSETQRNKGNFPGRFSGRQFSNSRSEMNVSTLELGDSALYLCASSSRDRPFYEQYFGPGTRLTVT.

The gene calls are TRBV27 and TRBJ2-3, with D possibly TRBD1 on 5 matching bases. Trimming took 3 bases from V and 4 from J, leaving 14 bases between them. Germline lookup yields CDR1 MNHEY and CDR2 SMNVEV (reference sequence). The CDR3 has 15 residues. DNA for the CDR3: TGTGCCAGCAGTTTGGGGCAGCTTCGGCCAGATACGCAGTATTTT. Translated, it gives CASSLGQLRPDTQYF.

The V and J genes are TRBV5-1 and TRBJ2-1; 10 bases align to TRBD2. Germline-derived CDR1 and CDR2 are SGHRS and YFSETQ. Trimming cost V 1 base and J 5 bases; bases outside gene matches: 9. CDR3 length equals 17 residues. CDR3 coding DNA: TGCGCCAGCAGCTTGTGGGCGCTAGCGGGAGTGCACAATGAGCAGTTCTTC. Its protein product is CASSLWALAGVHNEQFF.

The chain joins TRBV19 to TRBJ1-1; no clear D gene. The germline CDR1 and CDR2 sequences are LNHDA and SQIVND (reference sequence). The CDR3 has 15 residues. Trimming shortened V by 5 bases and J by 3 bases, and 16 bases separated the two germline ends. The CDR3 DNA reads TGTGCCAGTAGTGAAACGTCTAATAGGGACACTGAAGCTTTCTTT. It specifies CASSETSNRDTEAFF.

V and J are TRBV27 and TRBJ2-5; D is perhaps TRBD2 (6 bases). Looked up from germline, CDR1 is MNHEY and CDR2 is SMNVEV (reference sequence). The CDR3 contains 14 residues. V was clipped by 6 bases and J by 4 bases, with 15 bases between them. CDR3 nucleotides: TGTGCCAGCAGCGGAACTAGCCGGGGAGAGACCCAGTACTTC. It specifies CASSGTSRGETQYF.

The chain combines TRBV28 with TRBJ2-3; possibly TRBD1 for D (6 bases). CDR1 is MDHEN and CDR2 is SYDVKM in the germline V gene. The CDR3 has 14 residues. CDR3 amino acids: CATYVQGGTDTQYF. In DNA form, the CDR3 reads TGTGCTACCTATGTACAGGGTGGCACAGATACGCAGTATTTT. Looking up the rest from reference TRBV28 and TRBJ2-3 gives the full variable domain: DVKVTQSSRYLVKRTGEKVFLECVQDMDHENMFWYRQDPGLGLRLIYFSYDVKMKEKGDIPEGYSVSREKKERFSLILESASTNQTSMYLCATYVQGGTDTQYFGPGTRLTVL.

CDR3 amino acids: CASSFGLGWNEQFF. The DNA of the CDR3 is TGCGCCAGCAGCTTCGGACTAGGATGGAATGAGCAGTTCTTC. This chain links TRBV5-1 with TRBJ2-1, with TRBD2 matching 7 bases. The CDR3 has 14 residues. J gave up 7 bases and V 2 bases, and 6 bases lay outside the gene matches. Germline V gene data show CDR1 as SGHRS and CDR2 as YFSETQ.

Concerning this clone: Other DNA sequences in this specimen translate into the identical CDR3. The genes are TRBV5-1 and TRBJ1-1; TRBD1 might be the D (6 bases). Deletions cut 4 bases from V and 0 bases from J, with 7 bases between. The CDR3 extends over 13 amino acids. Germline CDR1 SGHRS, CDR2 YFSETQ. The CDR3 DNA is TGCGCCAGCAGCCGGACAGTGAACACTGAAGCTTTCTTT. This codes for CASSRTVNTEAFF.

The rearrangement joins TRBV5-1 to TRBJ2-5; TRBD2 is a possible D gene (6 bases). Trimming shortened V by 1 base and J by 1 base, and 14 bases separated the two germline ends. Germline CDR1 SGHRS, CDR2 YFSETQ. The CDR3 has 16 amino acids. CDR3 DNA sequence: TGCGCCAGCAGCTTGAGGAGGGGTCAGGCCCAAGAGACCCAGTACTTC. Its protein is CASSLRRGQAQETQYF.

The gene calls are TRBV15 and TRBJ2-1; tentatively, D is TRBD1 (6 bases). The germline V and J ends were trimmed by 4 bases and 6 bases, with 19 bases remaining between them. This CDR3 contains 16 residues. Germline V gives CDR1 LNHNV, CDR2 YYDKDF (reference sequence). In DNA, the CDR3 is TGTGCCACCAGCATAGAAACCGGGACATACCTCAATGAGCAGTTCTTC. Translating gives CATSIETGTYLNEQFF. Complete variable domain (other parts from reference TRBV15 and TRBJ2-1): DAMVIQNPRYQVTQFGKPVTLSCSQTLNHNVMYWYQQKSSQAPKLLFHYYDKDFNNEADTPDNFQSRRPNTSFCFLDIRSPGLGDTAMYLCATSIETGTYLNEQFFGPGTRLTVL.

The CDR3 is CASSLTSGRGYEQYF. The CDR3 coding sequence is TGTGCCAGCAGCTTAACGTCAGGGAGAGGCTACGAGCAGTACTTC. The chain is built from TRBV7-3 and TRBJ2-7; D may correspond to TRBD1 or TRBD2 (5 bases each). V was shortened by 0 bases and J by 3 bases, with 12 bases between the two germline ends. The CDR3 totals 15 residues. Germline V lookup: CDR1 SGHTA, CDR2 FQGTGA.